This TCR beta chain was identified during a study of cytomegalovirus exposure and HLA in healthy donors. The PCR was carried out with 60 Vbeta primers and 13 Jbeta primers. TCRdb's table, derived via immunoSEQ multiplex PCR, lists solely in-frame clones and lacks some. The table lists about 210,000 clones, 87% of them singletons. Note on this clone: Its cognate antigen is unknown.

Unrecorded immune exposure was likely among donors, who were nominally healthy when sampled. CDR3 length equals 14 residues. Trimming left V 2 bases short and J 2 bases short, with 8 bases between. CDR1 is SGHRS and CDR2 is YFSETQ in the germline V gene. The study's findings and limits: As a later analysis showed, several of the most significant clusters appeared to be linked to common viral pathogens. The classifier, whose performance was assessed in both the original and validation cohorts, reportedly diagnosed cytomegalovirus status with high specificity and sensitivity. The productive fraction for most TCR beta V segments was about 87% or about 30% in an earlier analysis.

The source is a boy aged 2 to 10 in good health and CMV-seronegative. The chain links TRBV5-1 to TRBJ1-5, with D unresolved. The sample consisted of PBMCs. As DNA, the CDR3 is TGCGCCAGCAGCTTTTTCCCGGGCAATCAGCCCCAGCATTTT. Translating it yields CASSFFPGNQPQHF. Supplemented by reference TRBV5-1 and TRBJ1-5, the full variable domain reads KAGVTQTPRYLIKTRGQQVTLSCSPISGHRSVSWYQQTPGQGLQFLFEYFSETQRNKGNFPGRFSGRQFSNSRSEMNVSTLELGDSALYLCASSFFPGNQPQHFGDGTRLSIL.